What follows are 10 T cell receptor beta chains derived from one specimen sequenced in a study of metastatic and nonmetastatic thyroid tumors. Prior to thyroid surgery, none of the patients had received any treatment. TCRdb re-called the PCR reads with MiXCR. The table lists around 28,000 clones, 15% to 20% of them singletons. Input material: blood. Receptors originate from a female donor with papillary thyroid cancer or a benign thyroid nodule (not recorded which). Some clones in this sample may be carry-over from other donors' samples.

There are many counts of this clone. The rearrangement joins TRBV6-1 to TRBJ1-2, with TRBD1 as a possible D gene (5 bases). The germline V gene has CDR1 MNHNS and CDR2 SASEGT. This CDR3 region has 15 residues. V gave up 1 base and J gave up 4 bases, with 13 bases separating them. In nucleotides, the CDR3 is TGTGCCAGCAGTGAAGTTTCAAAGGGGATCTATGGCTACACCTTC. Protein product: CASSEVSKGIYGYTF.

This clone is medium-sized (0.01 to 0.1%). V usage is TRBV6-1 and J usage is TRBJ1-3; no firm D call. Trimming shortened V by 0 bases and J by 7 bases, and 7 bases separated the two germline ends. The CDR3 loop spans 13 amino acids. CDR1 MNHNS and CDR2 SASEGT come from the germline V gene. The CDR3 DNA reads TGTGCCAGCAGTGAAGCCACAGAGAACACCATATATTTT. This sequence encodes CASSEATENTIYF.

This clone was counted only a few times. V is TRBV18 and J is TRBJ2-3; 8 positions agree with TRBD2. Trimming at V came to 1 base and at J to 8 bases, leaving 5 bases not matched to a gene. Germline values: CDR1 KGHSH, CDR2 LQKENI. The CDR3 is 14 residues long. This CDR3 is CASSPRAGEGTQYF. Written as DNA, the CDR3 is TGTGCCAGCTCACCACGAGCGGGGGAGGGTACGCAGTATTTT.

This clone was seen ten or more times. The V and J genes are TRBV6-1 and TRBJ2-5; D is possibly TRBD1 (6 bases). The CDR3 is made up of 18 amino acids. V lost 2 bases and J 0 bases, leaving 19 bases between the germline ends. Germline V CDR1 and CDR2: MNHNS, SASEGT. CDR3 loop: CASSERRVGHLYQETQYF. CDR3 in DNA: TGTGCCAGCAGTGAAAGAAGGGTGGGACACTTGTACCAAGAGACCCAGTACTTC.

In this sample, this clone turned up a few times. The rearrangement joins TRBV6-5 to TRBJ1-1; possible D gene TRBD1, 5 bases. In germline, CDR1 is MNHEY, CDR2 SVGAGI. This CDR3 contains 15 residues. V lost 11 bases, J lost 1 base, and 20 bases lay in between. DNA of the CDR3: TGTGCCGGCATTCTCCCGGGGCTGGGGAACACTGAAGCTTTCTTT. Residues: CAGILPGLGNTEAFF.

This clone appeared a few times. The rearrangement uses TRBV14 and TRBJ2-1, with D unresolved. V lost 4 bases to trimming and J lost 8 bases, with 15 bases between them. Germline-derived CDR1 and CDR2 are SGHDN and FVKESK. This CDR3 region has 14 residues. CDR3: CASSRDLVVDEQFF. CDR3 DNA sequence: TGTGCCAGCAGCCGTGACCTAGTGGTGGATGAGCAGTTCTTC.

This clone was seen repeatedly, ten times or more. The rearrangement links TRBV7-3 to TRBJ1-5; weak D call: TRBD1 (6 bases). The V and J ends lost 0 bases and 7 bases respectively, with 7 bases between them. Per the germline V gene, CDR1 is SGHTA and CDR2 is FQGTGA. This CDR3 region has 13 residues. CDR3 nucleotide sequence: TGTGCCAGCAGCTTAACGCAGGGGCAGCCCCAGCATTTT. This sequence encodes CASSLTQGQPQHF.

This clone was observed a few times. This CDR3 is CASRGTGDTYEQYF. CDR3 bases: TGTGCCAGCAGGGGGACAGGGGACACCTACGAGCAGTACTTC. This chain uses TRBV6-1 with TRBJ2-7; 10 nucleotides align to TRBD1. The ends lost 6 bases at V and 2 bases at J; junction bases unmatched: 4. The germline V gene has CDR1 MNHNS and CDR2 SASEGT. The CDR3 is 14 residues long.

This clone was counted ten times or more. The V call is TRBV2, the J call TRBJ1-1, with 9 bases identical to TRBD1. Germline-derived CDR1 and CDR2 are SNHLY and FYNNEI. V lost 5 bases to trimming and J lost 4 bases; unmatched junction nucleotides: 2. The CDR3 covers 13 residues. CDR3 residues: CASSLTGGTEAFF. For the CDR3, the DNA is TGTGCCAGCAGTCTGACAGGGGGCACTGAAGCTTTCTTT.

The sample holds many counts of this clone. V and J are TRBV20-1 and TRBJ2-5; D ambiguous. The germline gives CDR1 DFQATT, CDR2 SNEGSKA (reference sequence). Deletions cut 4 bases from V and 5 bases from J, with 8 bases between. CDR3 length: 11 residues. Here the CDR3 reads CSATTGETQYF. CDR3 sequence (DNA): TGCAGTGCTACGACGGGTGAGACCCAGTACTTC.